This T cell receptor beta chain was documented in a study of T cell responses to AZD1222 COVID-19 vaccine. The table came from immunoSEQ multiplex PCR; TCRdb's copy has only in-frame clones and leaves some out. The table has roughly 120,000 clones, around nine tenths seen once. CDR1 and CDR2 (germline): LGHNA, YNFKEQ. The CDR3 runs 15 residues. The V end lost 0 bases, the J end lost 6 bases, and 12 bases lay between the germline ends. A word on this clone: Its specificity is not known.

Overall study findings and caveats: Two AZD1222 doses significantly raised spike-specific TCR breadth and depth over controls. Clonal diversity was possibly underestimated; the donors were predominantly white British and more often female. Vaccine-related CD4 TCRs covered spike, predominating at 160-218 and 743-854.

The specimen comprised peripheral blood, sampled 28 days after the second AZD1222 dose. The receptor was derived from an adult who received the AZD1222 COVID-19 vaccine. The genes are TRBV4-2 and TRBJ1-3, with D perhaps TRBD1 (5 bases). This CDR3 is CASSQDLGTLNTIYF. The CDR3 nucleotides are TGTGCCAGCAGCCAAGATTTAGGGACCTTAAACACCATATATTTT.